The present T cell receptor (beta chain) was sequenced within a study of cytomegalovirus exposure and HLA in healthy donors (TCRdb year 2017). A note on the overall study: According to an earlier analysis of several hundred of the donors, about 179 million T cells yielded roughly 110 million unique TCR beta sequences and 276 Gb of sequence data. About 280 gigabases of sequencing data and roughly 90 million unique TCR sequences were included in an early release covering roughly 600 HLA-typed donors. Of the roughly 400 genotyped donors, roughly 76% were placed in the genetic ancestry cluster associated with self-reported Caucasian donors. The aim of the study was to test whether cataloging public T cell receptors could identify signatures of past pathogen exposure. The study profiled the T cell repertoires of around 700 subjects by immunosequencing and related them to cytomegalovirus serostatus. In addition to the first cohort of approximately 670 subjects, a separate validation cohort of approximately 120 different subjects was used. High-throughput TCR immunosequencing, statistical association of individual TCRs with disease status, and machine learning were combined to predict cytomegalovirus infection status. In a later analysis, previously published TCR beta repertoires from roughly 710 donors were re-analyzed and high-resolution HLA genotyping was added so that TCR occurrence patterns could be studied. Rather than drawing on any new phenotypic data, the later analysis identified candidate immune exposures from TCR beta sequences and the way those sequences occurred across donors. In an earlier analysis of 587 of the donors, high-throughput TCR beta sequencing was used to judge whether each TCR beta V gene segment behaved as functional or pseudogenic. Donor age, sex, ethnicity and CMV serostatus were compiled together with the repertoire data. In a later genetic analysis, genome-wide SNP genotypes for about 65% of the roughly 700 donors were used, and that subset was treated as a discovery cohort. Every discovery cohort repertoire had been produced on one sequencing platform. HLA typing included class I and class II loci at four-digit resolution. The number of typed donors differed by locus: about 620-630 for A, B, C, DRB1 and DQB1; about 520 for DQA1; about 600 for DPA1; and around 490 for DPB1. Roughly 5 DR-DQ haplotypes were handled as single units for association and clustering, since linkage in the cohort was strong. Among some 410 genotyped donors of the cohort, an average of approximately 200,000 unique TCR beta nucleotide sequences was sequenced per donor, of which 15% to 20% were non-productive. Here is what the overall study found, with its caveats: At a false discovery rate of 0.05, a later analysis linked fewer than 20,000 TCR beta sequences to specific HLA alleles. A further reported finding was that TCR beta sequences accurately predicted the HLA-A and HLA-B alleles for most subjects in the first cohort. Linkage disequilibrium might explain the correlated functional status among segregating V segments, but an unknown experimental factor could not be ruled out. Several of the top co-occurrence clusters appeared to be linked to parvovirus B19, influenza, CMV and Epstein-Barr virus, according to a later analysis. According to a later genetic analysis, donors in an Asian-associated ancestry cluster had fewer N-insertions in productive TCRs than the approximately 650-donor mean. It was suggested by the authors that the approach could potentially be generalized to other disease states and immunological phenotypes. In a later genetic analysis, a missense DCLRE1C variant was associated with V-gene and J-gene trimming of TCR beta chains, and the association was replicated in an independent cohort. In the study, 150 to 200 TCR beta chains were listed as associated with cytomegalovirus. Immune exposure information for the cohort was limited to CMV serostatus. Sequencing depth was assumed to be roughly uniform across donors in the presence/absence analyses, though that assumption may not hold. Across donors, most TCR sequences were observed very rarely, whereas some public TCRs were present in many individuals. A later analysis found that most CMV-associated TCR beta chains appeared HLA-restricted, with HLA associations seemingly driven largely by CMV exposure. Because counts were too low, some 17 rarely observed V segments, including chromosome 9 orphons, were excluded from the earlier analysis of about 500 of the donors. Three of the identified cytomegalovirus-associated TCR beta chains were confirmed in vitro to be specific for cytomegalovirus antigens. The classifier was reported to diagnose cytomegalovirus status with high specificity and sensitivity in both the original cohort and the validation cohort. Some IMGT-functional V segments, including TRBV6-2 and TRBV6-3, could not be distinguished by the 87-base-pair reads and were therefore excluded. Compared with equally common non-associated chains, HLA-associated TCR beta chains in a later analysis were more clonally expanded and had lower generation probabilities. An earlier analysis of approximately 570 of the donors showed that most TCR beta V segments appeared in productive rearrangements either about 90% or about 30% of the time, which broadly matched IMGT annotations. HLA typing was unavailable for some donors at each locus, so association tests used only the typed subset. The sequencing pipeline was judged likely to have produced a cluster of highly shared sequence variants as a technical artifact. A later analysis found that TCR association rates varied across HLA loci, with DRB1 alleles showing the most associated TCRs and HLA-C alleles the fewest. The cohort was sequenced for TCR beta chains only, and without alpha or paired-chain data the features that could be detected were limited. Assigning TCR associations to individual alleles was difficult when HLA alleles, especially DR and DQ, strongly co-occurred.

Taken from cysteine to phenylalanine, the CDR3 has 14 residues. Only the CDR3 DNA stays, 42 bases, in frame from base 1. Sequences LNHDA (CDR1) and SQIVND (CDR2) are obtained from the germline V gene (reference sequence). Trimming costs V 5 bases and J 5 bases, and their ends lie 13 bases apart. The cohort was made up of approximately 700 healthy bone marrow donors. Cohort members were all nominally healthy when sampled, although unrecorded immune exposures were likely present. The donor was CMV seronegative and belonged to the group of over 350 seronegative cohort members. A peripheral blood sample was provided by each donor, and peripheral blood mononuclear cells were used for TCR beta sequencing. The Qiagen DNeasy Blood Extraction Kit was used to extract genomic DNA from the blood cell samples. Comment on this clone: The specificity of this receptor is unknown.

Receptors were amplified or captured by the immunoSEQ multiplex PCR assay. A mixture of 60 forward primers for TCR Vbeta segments and 13 reverse primers for TCR Jbeta segments was used in the multiplex PCR. A multiplex PCR assay on genomic DNA amplified the CDR3 region of rearranged TCR beta genes. Amplified TCR beta libraries were sequenced as 87-base-pair reads on the Illumina HiSeq System. Under the source paper's analysis protocol: A later analysis counted 75 million to 100 million unique TCR beta chains across the 666 repertoires, and around 12 million of these chains were shared by at least two donors. A nearest-neighbor algorithm error-corrected the raw reads and collapsed the reads into unique sequences, merging closely related sequences to remove PCR and sequencing errors. CDR3 sequences were aligned to IMGT reference sequences to assign V, D and J gene segments. For a sequence to be retained, at least a six-nucleotide match to both a V gene segment and a J gene segment was required. A rearrangement counted as productive if the CDR3 had no stop codons and remained in frame with V and J, and every other rearrangement counted as non-productive. Following IMGT convention, CDR3 was defined as the stretch from the second conserved V-encoded cysteine up to the conserved J-encoded phenylalanine. The earlier analysis of 500 to 600 of the donors excluded sequences that lacked an unambiguous match to a single V gene segment. In an earlier analysis of approximately 550 of the donors, V segments were called functional above 56.7% productive rearrangements and were called segregating when the between-donor standard deviation exceeded 5%. A statistical classification framework was built for diagnosing cytomegalovirus status from the catalog of TCR beta chain sequences. A later analysis assigned V and J genes by comparing TCR nucleotide sequences with IMGT/GENE-DB human TR gene sequences. A later analysis assigned CDR3 sequences and most-parsimonious VDJ recombination scenarios with the TCRdist pipeline. A later analysis defined each TCR beta chain by its CDR3 amino acid sequence plus V-gene family, and excluded reads lacking a unique V-gene family. To address suspected cross-contamination and a sequencing artifact, a later analysis removed around 600 highly shared, low-generation-probability nucleotide sequences. A later analysis calculated a clonal expansion index for each public chain from normalized within-repertoire ranks of inferred template counts. In a later analysis, generation probabilities were computed using a VDJ recombination model fitted to out-of-frame rearrangements, and the results were checked against IGoR. In a later analysis, hypergeometric tests were used to score TCR-TCR, TCR-HLA and TCR-CMV co-occurrence, with a repertoire-size bias correction applied to TCR pairs. In a later analysis, false discovery rates were estimated by permuting HLA or CMV assignments 20 times. A later analysis grouped co-occurring TCRs with DBSCAN, adding TCRdist sequence similarity when clustering within HLA-allele-positive subsets. Repertoires with fewer than 30,000 or more than 120,000 public chains were left out of co-occurrence clustering, as were about 5 repertoires with anomalous nucleotide sharing. Entries here come from immuneACCESS through TCRdb and include only in-frame sequences with V and J called. Some clones fail to appear in such tables; in the studies checked, an unresolved V gene covers under half of the shortfall, and the cause of the remainder is unknown. The DNA gave D and trimming, while V, J and clone size come from that table. This specimen's table enumerates approximately 110,000 clones. The ten biggest clones cover 0.59% of the sample.

This TCR derives from a man in his forties or fifties in good health and CMV-seronegative. The chain is encoded by TRBV19 joined to TRBJ1-3, with an unclear D gene assignment. The sample was PBMCs. CDR3 region: CASSSAGRRNTIYF. The DNA sequence is TGTGCCAGTAGTTCGGCCGGCAGGAGAAACACCATATATTTT.